This T cell receptor (beta chain) was retrieved from a study of immune evolution from preneoplasia to lung adenocarcinoma. Study summary: HLA loss of heterozygosity: 7% AIS, under 19% MIA, approximately 35% ADC, none AAH.

The CDR3 length is 13 residues. V lost 7 bases and J lost 5; bases outside the gene matches: 7. The germline V gene encodes CDR1 MNHEY and CDR2 SVGAGI. Study-level findings and limits: Top clone share appeared to fall from AAH through AIS, MIA, adenocarcinoma.

Generated by immunoSEQ multiplex PCR, the TCRdb table keeps only in-frame clones and is missing some. The sample carries 4,000 to 6,000 clones, roughly 77% recorded once. In its sample, this clone was seen a few times. The antigen remains unidentified. Sequencing input: FFPE minimally invasive lung adenocarcinoma tissue. The chain is built from TRBV6-5 and TRBJ1-1, with TRBD1 matching over 7 bases. This TCR was sampled from a person aged 70 to 85 with lung adenocarcinoma. As DNA, the CDR3 is TGTGCCAGCACTCACAGGGGTGGGACTGAAGCTTTCTTT. The encoded protein is CASTHRGGTEAFF.